This paragraph reports one TCR beta chain. The ends were cut back, 1 base at V and 7 bases at J, with 8 bases in the middle. The CDR3 contains 13 residues. This entry is derived from a study of blood T cell repertoires in COVID-19. Background on the study: There were acute and convalescent COVID-19 samples, and they came from the United States, Italy and Spain. The analysed material was cDNA or gDNA that came from T cells, B-cell-depleted T cells, or PBMCs.

Authors' data handling: From reference gene primer amplification, estimates of nucleated cell counts were derived. Repertoires were generated with immunoSEQ multiplex PCR, while TCRdb's copy carries only in-frame clones and drops some. V and J calls and clone size are given by that table; D and trimming were obtained from the DNA. Of about 210,000 clones in the sample, roughly four fifths were seen once. This receptor was obtained from a woman between 40 and 55 years old with active or convalescent COVID-19. The specimen sequenced was peripheral blood. The gene calls are TRBV12-3 or TRBV12-4 and TRBJ2-1; D gene uncertain. This CDR3 reads CASSLGRLNEQFF. The CDR3 nucleotides read TGTGCCAGCAGTTTAGGCAGGTTAAATGAGCAGTTCTTC.